This T cell receptor beta chain appears in the sequencing data of a study of a mutant IDH1 vaccine in newly diagnosed glioma. Across the whole study: Once 4-6 weeks had passed after radiotherapy alone, vaccination started, or it started with temozolomide cycles.

V was trimmed by 3 bases and J by 7 bases, leaving 13 bases between them. The CDR3 length is 14 residues. Germline CDR1 is MDHEN and CDR2 is SYDVKM. For this clone: Its specificity is not known.

Time point noted: week 11, during vaccination. With topical imiquimod, each dose of the vaccine consisted of 300 ug of mutant IDH1 20-mer peptide. Assay used: immunoSEQ multiplex PCR; TCRdb lists only in-frame clones, some missing. The sample lists 100,000 to 150,000 clones, about 82% occurring once. The input for sequencing was PBMCs, taken from a glioma patient whose treatment included an IDH1 peptide vaccine. The chain uses TRBV28 and TRBJ1-5, with D perhaps matching TRBD1 (5 bases). The receptor's source is a man aged 40-49 years with glioma. This CDR3 reads CASSFGQGWQPQHF. Written as DNA, the CDR3 is TGTGCCAGCAGTTTTGGGCAGGGTTGGCAGCCCCAGCATTTT.